This TCR beta chain came from a study of graft-versus-host responses after intestinal transplantation. Measured with immunoSEQ multiplex PCR; TCRdb has only the in-frame clones, and not every one. The table records some 120,000 clones, 85% to 95% of them present only once. Turning to this clone: The antigen remains undetermined.

Germline CDR1 is MDHEN and CDR2 is SYDVKM. V shed 3 bases and J 8 bases; nucleotides not matched to a gene: 11. The length of the CDR3 is 16 residues. This TCR was recovered from a human donor who was the organ donor for an intestinal transplant. The rearrangement uses TRBV28 and TRBJ1-2, with 11 bases matching TRBD1. This material consisted of unstimulated CD8+ T cells sorted from spleen or lymph node cells, taken before transplant. The CDR3 nucleotides are TGTGCCAGCAGTTTCAGCCGGACAGGGGGCGCGTGGGGCTACACCTTC. Amino acids: CASSFSRTGGAWGYTF.